The next 27 T cell receptor beta chains were all read from a single sample in a study of identical twins. MiXCR, applied by TCRdb to the 5' RACE reads, yields one record per CDR3 protein. The table includes hundreds of thousands of distinct CDR3 sequences, approximately 20% detected once. These sequences were also reported in another study, on yellow fever vaccine responses in identical twins.

Sequenced input: CD4+ T cells sorted from blood. Every receptor here comes from a woman younger than 30 in good health.

This rearrangement joins TRBV9 to TRBJ2-3; 10 bases align to TRBD2. This CDR3 region has 15 residues. Germline V gene lookup returns CDR1 SGDLS and CDR2 YYNGEE. The J segment lost 4 bases and the V segment lost 4 bases, leaving 6 bases of the junction unmatched. CDR3: CASSLRTSGPDTQYF. DNA of the CDR3: TGTGCCAGCAGCCTTAGGACTAGCGGCCCAGATACGCAGTATTTT.

V usage is TRBV9 and J usage is TRBJ2-7; a weak D match, TRBD2 (5 bases). Germline V CDR1 and CDR2: SGDLS, YYNGEE. V was cut by 8 bases and J by 5 bases, with 14 bases left in between. CDR3 size: 12 residues. The CDR3 region has the DNA TGTGCCAGGGAGGCTAGAAGCGACGAGCAGTACTTC. This codes for CAREARSDEQYF.

There are a few counts of this clonotype. The chain is built from TRBV3-1 and TRBJ1-2; no reliable D call. Per germline, CDR1 LGHDT and CDR2 YNNKEL (reference sequence). The CDR3 is made up of 13 amino acids. The germline V and J ends were trimmed by 4 bases and 0 bases, with 6 bases remaining between them. The CDR3 DNA is TGTGCCAGCAGCCCGGCAGCTAACTATGGCTACACCTTC. This sequence encodes CASSPAANYGYTF.

This clonotype came up a few times. V is TRBV6-5 and J is TRBJ2-1, with 9 bases aligning to TRBD2. This CDR3 has 16 amino acids. After removal of 4 bases from V and 3 bases from J, the junction contained 7 bases not matched to a gene. Germline V lookup: CDR1 MNHEY, CDR2 SVGAGI. The CDR3, as DNA: TGTGCCAGCAGTTCCATACGACTAGCGGACTACAATGAGCAGTTCTTC. Amino acids: CASSSIRLADYNEQFF.

This chain links TRBV6-1 with TRBJ2-6; TRBD1 might be the D (6 bases). This CDR3 spans 17 amino acids. The ends were cut back, 5 bases at V and 8 bases at J, with 22 bases in the middle. Germline V gene lookup returns CDR1 MNHNS and CDR2 SASEGT. DNA for the CDR3: TGTGCCAGCAGTCCTAACAGGGTGCCAGCCGGGACCAACGTCCTGACTTTC. Residues: CASSPNRVPAGTNVLTF.

This chain joins TRBV29-1 and TRBJ1-4; D unresolved. Germline V lookup: CDR1 SQVTM, CDR2 ANQGSEA. This CDR3 is 13 amino acids long. V gave up 0 bases and J gave up 8 bases, with 10 bases separating them. The DNA for the CDR3 is TGCAGCGTTGAAGACGAGGGTCGGGAAAAACTGTTTTTT. Encoded protein: CSVEDEGREKLFF.

J is TRBJ2-7 and V is TRBV18; TRBD1 agrees at 11 bases. CDR1 is KGHSH, CDR2 LQKENI, per germline. The length of the CDR3 is 16 residues. J lost 7 bases, V lost 4 bases, and 12 bases had no gene match. CDR3 bases: TGTGCCAGCTCACGACTCAGCGGACAGGGGGCTGGGGAGCAGTACTTC. As protein: CASSRLSGQGAGEQYF.

This clonotype has more than one count but fewer than ten. The rearrangement joins TRBV18 to TRBJ2-1; D perhaps matches TRBD2 (5 bases). Trimming cost V 0 bases and J 5 bases, with 14 bases left between them. Germline values: CDR1 KGHSH, CDR2 LQKENI. The CDR3 is 16 residues long. In nucleotides, the CDR3 is TGTGCCAGCTCACCACCGTTCCGCGGGCGCAACAATGAGCAGTTCTTC. It specifies CASSPPFRGRNNEQFF. Complete variable domain (other parts from reference TRBV18 and TRBJ2-1): NAGVMQNPRHLVRRRGQEARLRCSPMKGHSHVYWYRQLPEEGLKFMVYLQKENIIDESGMPKERFSAEFPKEGPSILRIQQVVRGDSAAYFCASSPPFRGRNNEQFFGPGTRLTVL.

This clonotype was detected only a few times. This chain joins TRBV27 and TRBJ2-3; D may be TRBD2 (6 bases). The CDR3 spans 14 residues. With 5 bases removed from V and 2 bases from J, the gap between germline ends came to 11 bases. CDR1 is MNHEY, CDR2 SMNVEV, per germline (reference sequence). CDR3 in amino acids: CASSESGYTDTQYF. CDR3 sequence (DNA): TGTGCCAGCAGTGAAAGCGGGTACACAGATACGCAGTATTTT.

CDR3: CASSLIERGHHGYTF. The DNA for the CDR3 is TGTGCCAGCAGTTTAATAGAGAGGGGACATCATGGCTACACCTTC. V usage is TRBV12-3 or TRBV12-4 and J usage is TRBJ1-2; perhaps TRBD1 as D (6 bases). Trimming removed 2 bases at V and 6 bases at J, with 16 bases between. The CDR3 extends over 15 amino acids.

The J gene is TRBJ2-1, the V gene TRBV7-6; D possibly corresponds to TRBD2 (6 bases). Looked up from germline, CDR1 is SGHVS and CDR2 is FNYEAQ. The CDR3 runs 15 residues. V lost 1 base and J lost 4, with 11 bases in between. For the CDR3, the DNA is TGTGCCAGCAGCTTAGTGGAGCGGGTGTACAATGAGCAGTTCTTC. Amino acids: CASSLVERVYNEQFF.

The chain links TRBV19 to TRBJ2-1, with D perhaps matching TRBD2 (5 bases). CDR3 length equals 13 residues. Germline V gives CDR1 LNHDA, CDR2 SQIVND (reference sequence). The V end lost 10 bases, the J end lost 5 bases, and 15 bases lay between the germline ends. CDR3 region: CATSTAGHNEQFF. CDR3 coding DNA: TGTGCCACCTCAACTGCGGGTCACAATGAGCAGTTCTTC.

The chain joins TRBV5-1 to TRBJ2-1, with 10 bases identical to TRBD1. Germline V gene sequence: CDR1 SGHRS, CDR2 YFSETQ. The CDR3 contains 14 residues. V was pared by 6 bases and J by 9 bases, with 9 bases of the junction left unmatched. CDR3 in amino acids: CASTRDRGKSEQFF. The CDR3 DNA reads TGCGCCAGCACACGGGACAGGGGAAAATCTGAGCAGTTCTTC.

This clonotype was seen a handful of times. The J gene is TRBJ2-1, the V gene TRBV11-2; TRBD2 is a possible D gene (6 bases). V dropped 0 bases and J dropped 2 bases, with 17 bases sitting between them. The V gene's germline CDR1 is SGHAT and CDR2 FQNNGV. The CDR3 spans 18 residues. The CDR3 DNA sequence: TGTGCCAGCAGCTTAGAGCGGTTCCGGGACTTAACCTACAATGAGCAGTTCTTC. Translating it yields CASSLERFRDLTYNEQFF.

This chain uses TRBV12-3 or TRBV12-4 with TRBJ2-2, with D possibly matching TRBD2 (6 bases). The CDR3 extends over 16 amino acids. Deletions cut 4 bases from V and 4 bases from J, with 16 bases between. CDR3 region: CASSSAGGLGTGELFF. The CDR3 DNA follows: TGTGCCAGCAGTTCCGCTGGGGGACTGGGCACCGGGGAGCTGTTTTTT.

The J gene is TRBJ2-5, the V gene TRBV12-3 or TRBV12-4; TRBD2 agrees at 7 bases. The CDR3 loop spans 14 amino acids. With 3 bases clipped from V and 6 bases from J, the junction kept 7 bases outside the gene matches. The chain's CDR3 is CASSFGGGEKTQYF. The CDR3 nucleotides read TGTGCCAGCAGTTTTGGGGGAGGGGAAAAGACCCAGTACTTC.

The chain links TRBV24-1 to TRBJ2-2; 9 bases agree with TRBD1. This CDR3 region has 17 residues. The ends lost 5 bases at V and 1 base at J; junction bases unmatched: 7. CDR1 is KGHDR, CDR2 SFDVKD, per germline. CDR3: CATSGLPGQGNTGELFF. CDR3 in DNA: TGTGCCACCAGTGGCCTACCGGGACAGGGGAACACCGGGGAGCTGTTTTTT.

The chain uses TRBV5-6 and TRBJ2-3; TRBD2 is a possible D gene (5 bases). V lost 1 base, J lost 4 bases, and 13 bases lay in between. The CDR3 totals 15 residues. From germline, CDR1 is SGHDT and CDR2 YYEEEE. CDR3 coding DNA: TGTGCCAGCAGCTTGAGTGAGGGTTTATCAGATACGCAGTATTTT. Translated, it gives CASSLSEGLSDTQYF.

The rearrangement links TRBV9 to TRBJ2-1; the match to TRBD2 covers 8 bases. This CDR3 is 15 amino acids long. CDR1 is SGDLS and CDR2 is YYNGEE in the germline V gene. Unmatched junction bases numbered 4, after V lost 0 bases and J lost 5 bases. The CDR3 sequence: CASSVALRGDNEQFF. CDR3 bases: TGTGCCAGCAGCGTAGCCCTGCGGGGGGACAATGAGCAGTTCTTC.

The chain couples TRBV20-1 to TRBJ2-7; TRBD2 is a possible D gene (6 bases). V lost 3 bases and J lost 0, with 15 bases in between. The CDR3 consists of 15 residues. In germline, CDR1 is DFQATT, CDR2 SNEGSKA (reference sequence). Here the CDR3 reads CSARDPGTGSYEQYF. DNA for the CDR3: TGCAGTGCTAGGGACCCCGGGACTGGCTCCTACGAGCAGTACTTC.

The genes are TRBV11-3 and TRBJ2-1, with TRBD2 as a possible D gene (5 bases). Trimming removed 6 bases at V and 9 bases at J, with 15 bases between. This CDR3 has 13 amino acids. Germline V gives CDR1 SGHNT, CDR2 YENEEA. CDR3 loop: CASSRASLGEQFF. The CDR3 nucleotides read TGTGCCAGCAGTAGGGCTAGCTTAGGTGAGCAGTTCTTC.

This clonotype was observed a few times. This chain connects TRBV10-3 to TRBJ2-7, with TRBD2 as a possible D gene (5 bases). V lost 2 bases and J 5 bases, leaving 10 bases between the germline ends. In germline, CDR1 is ENHRY, CDR2 SYGVKD. The CDR3 extends over 13 amino acids. In DNA form, the CDR3 reads TGTGCCATCAGTGAGGCTAGCTTCCACGAGCAGTACTTC. Protein: CAISEASFHEQYF.

This clonotype was observed a few times. The V gene is TRBV29-1, the J gene TRBJ2-2, with D hard to call. Per the germline V gene, CDR1 is SQVTM and CDR2 is ANQGSEA. The length of the CDR3 is 14 residues. The V end was cut by 7 bases, the J end by 3 bases, with 15 bases between. The DNA of the CDR3 is TGCAGCGCCGCAATGACGGATTACACCGGGGAGCTGTTTTTT. It yields the protein CSAAMTDYTGELFF.

This sequence joins TRBV12-3 or TRBV12-4 and TRBJ2-5, with D maybe TRBD2 (6 bases). Trimming took off 5 bases at V and 1 base at J, with 8 bases between the two ends. This CDR3 has 13 residues. CDR3 DNA sequence: TGTGCCAGCAGTGCGGGACTCCAAGAGACCCAGTACTTC. The encoded protein is CASSAGLQETQYF.

The gene calls are TRBV12-3 or TRBV12-4 and TRBJ2-5; D perhaps matches TRBD1 (6 bases). The CDR3 contains 13 residues. Trimming removed 6 bases at V and 11 bases at J, with 19 bases between. The CDR3 nucleotides are TGTGCCAGCAGCTTTATAAGTCAGGGACATCAGTACTTC. This encodes CASSFISQGHQYF.

The table lists this clonotype with a few counts. The rearrangement joins TRBV12-3 or TRBV12-4 to TRBJ2-2; D may be TRBD2 (6 bases). This CDR3 has 16 amino acids. Between the trimmed V and J ends, which lost 6 bases and 4 bases, there was a span of 18 bases. The CDR3 sequence: CASRDSGLLSTGELFF. The CDR3 DNA follows: TGTGCCAGCAGAGACTCGGGACTTTTAAGCACCGGGGAGCTGTTTTTT.

The table lists this clonotype with a few counts. The chain has TRBV29-1 and TRBJ2-3; 9 bases are a match to TRBD2. This CDR3 has 11 amino acids. With 7 bases clipped from V and 4 bases from J, the junction kept 0 bases outside the gene matches. Germline loops: CDR1 SQVTM, CDR2 ANQGSEA. The CDR3 DNA reads as TGCAGCGGGACTAGCGCAGATACGCAGTATTTT. This encodes CSGTSADTQYF.